A single sample is the source of the 22 T cell receptor beta chains below, sequenced in a study of identical twins. Via MiXCR, TCRdb re-called the 5' RACE reads, giving one row per CDR3 protein. The table shows hundreds of thousands of distinct CDR3 sequences, with around an eighth occurring only once. These data were also filed under a second study, of yellow fever vaccine responses in identical twins.

The sequenced material came from PBMCs. These TCRs come from a young woman in good health.

The chain recombines TRBV3-1 with TRBJ1-1; D unclear. CDR1 is LGHDT, CDR2 YNNKEL, per germline (reference sequence). Trimming took off 1 base at V and 0 bases at J, with 12 bases between the two ends. This CDR3 comprises 16 residues. The CDR3, as DNA: TGTGCCAGCAGCCAAGCCGTCCTTAGGGTGAACACTGAAGCTTTCTTT. It is translated as CASSQAVLRVNTEAFF.

This clonotype has a handful of counts. The chain couples TRBV24-1 to TRBJ2-2; a possible D gene is TRBD1 (5 bases). Germline V gene sequence: CDR1 KGHDR, CDR2 SFDVKD. Trimming shortened V by 3 bases and J by 8 bases, and 15 bases separated the two germline ends. The CDR3 runs to 15 residues. CDR3 protein: CATSDPGPGPGELFF. The CDR3 coding sequence is TGTGCCACCAGTGATCCAGGACCAGGGCCAGGGGAGCTGTTTTTT.

The chain carries TRBV5-1 and TRBJ1-1, with 9 bases lining up with TRBD1. J lost 1 base, V lost 5 bases, and 9 bases had no gene match. Germline V lookup: CDR1 SGHRS, CDR2 YFSETQ. The CDR3 is 16 amino acids. CDR3 in amino acids: CASRGRTGEKNTEAFF. The DNA of the CDR3 is TGCGCCAGCAGGGGCCGGACAGGGGAGAAGAACACTGAAGCTTTCTTT.

V usage is TRBV28 and J usage is TRBJ2-7; 8 bases are shared with TRBD1. CDR3 length: 14 residues. Germline trimming cut 5 bases from V and 3 bases from J; bases unmatched to any gene: 6. Germline values: CDR1 MDHEN, CDR2 SYDVKM. CDR3 DNA: TGTGCCAGCAGTATCCCAGGGGGCGGCTACGAGCAGTACTTC. It encodes CASSIPGGGYEQYF.

The CDR3 DNA is TGTGCCAGCAGCCTAAGCCCCGTTGAGCAGTTCTTC. Its protein product is CASSLSPVEQFF. The V call is TRBV14, the J call TRBJ2-1, with unresolved D. CDR1 is SGHDN and CDR2 is FVKESK in the germline V gene. The germline V and J ends were trimmed by 4 bases and 9 bases, with 10 bases remaining between them. This CDR3 has 12 residues.

This clonotype appeared a few times. V and J are TRBV5-6 and TRBJ2-1, with 7 nucleotides matching TRBD2. Germline lookup yields CDR1 SGHDT and CDR2 YYEEEE. Losses at the gene ends were 0 bases for V and 15 bases for J; bases not matched to a gene: 21. The CDR3 runs 17 residues. As DNA, the CDR3 is TGTGCCAGCAGCTTGGACGGCTCCGTATCTAAGCGGGATGTTAGGTTCTTC. Its protein is CASSLDGSVSKRDVRFF.

This chain links TRBV5-1 with TRBJ1-1; 7 nucleotides match TRBD1. Germline values: CDR1 SGHRS, CDR2 YFSETQ. The CDR3 covers 13 residues. With V trimmed by 5 bases and J by 8 bases, 9 bases remained unmatched. The CDR3: CASSSRQGEEAFF. As DNA, the CDR3 is TGCGCCAGCAGTTCAAGACAGGGCGAAGAAGCTTTCTTT.

V gene TRBV10-1 combines with J gene TRBJ2-2, with D tentatively TRBD2 (5 bases). The germline gives CDR1 WNHNN, CDR2 SYGVQD (reference sequence). The CDR3 sequence is 16 residues long. Trimming shortened V by 6 bases and J by 0 bases, and 14 bases separated the two germline ends. The CDR3 loop reads CASSKLRGANTGELFF. CDR3 in DNA: TGCGCCAGCAGCAAACTCCGGGGAGCGAACACCGGGGAGCTGTTTTTT.

The chain joins TRBV29-1 to TRBJ2-3; TRBD1 agrees at 7 bases. Per the germline V gene, CDR1 is SQVTM and CDR2 is ANQGSEA. V gave up 7 bases and J gave up 2 bases; unmatched junction bases: 6. This CDR3 has 13 amino acids. CDR3 residues: CSAEDRYTDTQYF. In DNA, the CDR3 is TGCAGCGCCGAGGACAGGTACACAGATACGCAGTATTTT.

This chain links TRBV10-3 with TRBJ2-1, with 10 positions matching TRBD2. Losses at the gene ends were 6 bases for V and 4 bases for J; bases not matched to a gene: 12. This CDR3 region has 17 residues. The germline V gene has CDR1 ENHRY and CDR2 SYGVKD. CDR3: CAISQSKLAGSYNEQFF. The CDR3 nucleotides are TGTGCCATCAGCCAATCCAAACTAGCGGGGAGTTACAATGAGCAGTTCTTC.

This clonotype turned up a few times. The V call is TRBV19, the J call TRBJ2-3; possible D gene TRBD2, 6 bases. The CDR3 runs to 15 residues. CDR1 LNHDA and CDR2 SQIVND come from the germline V gene (reference sequence). V was clipped by 7 bases and J by 5 bases, with 19 bases between them. In DNA, the CDR3 is TGTGCCAGTATGGGTGAGGGAGGCGGGAAAGATACGCAGTATTTT. Its translation: CASMGEGGGKDTQYF. Variable domain in full (rest from reference TRBV19 and TRBJ2-3): DGGITQSPKYLFRKEGQNVTLSCEQNLNHDAMYWYRQDPGQGLRLIYYSQIVNDFQKGDIAEGYSVSREKKESFPLTVTSAQKNPTAFYLCASMGEGGGKDTQYFGPGTRLTVL.

This clonotype was observed a few times. The V gene is TRBV4-1, the J gene TRBJ2-2, with D perhaps TRBD1 or TRBD2 (5 bases each). V was cut by 0 bases and J by 7 bases, with 9 bases left in between. Per germline, CDR1 MGHRA and CDR2 YSYEKL. CDR3 size: 14 residues. The CDR3 region is CASSQEPGSGELFF. CDR3 DNA sequence: TGCGCCAGCAGCCAAGAACCAGGGAGCGGGGAGCTGTTTTTT.

V usage is TRBV4-1 and J usage is TRBJ2-1; 7 nucleotides agree with TRBD2. This CDR3 contains 17 residues. Germline V lookup: CDR1 MGHRA, CDR2 YSYEKL. Unmatched junction bases numbered 17, after V lost 5 bases and J lost 7 bases. The CDR3 is CASSATPGLLQENEQFF. CDR3 DNA sequence: TGCGCCAGCAGCGCCACCCCGGGACTACTCCAAGAGAATGAGCAGTTCTTC.

The chain uses TRBV2 and TRBJ1-2; 7 positions agree with TRBD1. The CDR3 contains 14 residues. Germline trimming cut 2 bases from V and 8 bases from J; bases unmatched to any gene: 8. Looked up from germline, CDR1 is SNHLY and CDR2 is FYNNEI. The CDR3 bases are TGTGCCAGCAGTGAACGCACAGGGGCGGGCGGCTACACCTTC. This codes for CASSERTGAGGYTF.

The chain combines TRBV7-9 with TRBJ2-2; tentative D call: TRBD2 (6 bases). In germline, CDR1 is SEHNR, CDR2 FQNEAQ (reference sequence). There are 16 residues in the CDR3. V lost 1 base and J 5 bases, leaving 14 bases between the germline ends. The CDR3 loop reads CASSLVVTRETGELFF. The DNA for the CDR3 is TGTGCCAGCAGCTTAGTGGTAACGCGGGAAACCGGGGAGCTGTTTTTT. The full variable domain, its missing parts supplied by reference TRBV7-9 and TRBJ2-2, is DTGVSQNPRHKITKRGQNVTFRCDPISEHNRLYWYRQTLGQGPEFLTYFQNEAQLEKSRLLSDRFSAERPKGSFSTLEIQRTEQGDSAMYLCASSLVVTRETGELFFGEGSRLTVL.

The table lists this clonotype with a few counts. The rearrangement uses TRBV7-2 and TRBJ2-1; 9 bases agree with TRBD2. Germline V gene lookup returns CDR1 SGHTA and CDR2 FQGNSA. Unmatched junction bases numbered 12, after V lost 3 bases and J lost 12 bases. The CDR3 extends over 15 amino acids. CDR3 nucleotides: TGTGCCAGCAGCTTGGATAGCGGGAGAGTACGGGGGCAGTTCTTC. It yields the protein CASSLDSGRVRGQFF.

This clonotype was seen repeatedly, ten times or more. The V call is TRBV5-1, the J call TRBJ2-1, with 8 bases identical to TRBD2. Germline CDR1 SGHRS, CDR2 YFSETQ. The CDR3 covers 16 residues. The V gene end was trimmed by 0 bases and the J gene end by 3 bases; junction bases not matched to a gene: 5. The chain's CDR3 is CASSLALSGSYNEQFF. CDR3 in DNA: TGCGCCAGCAGCTTGGCCCTGAGCGGGAGCTACAATGAGCAGTTCTTC.

This clonotype was detected a few times. This chain connects TRBV11-3 to TRBJ2-3; 7 positions agree with TRBD1. The CDR3 is 13 residues long. CDR1 is SGHNT and CDR2 is YENEEA in the germline V gene. The ends lost 8 bases at V and 6 bases at J; junction bases unmatched: 8. Here the CDR3 reads CASVKQGSDTQYF. CDR3 DNA: TGTGCCAGCGTAAAACAGGGGTCGGATACGCAGTATTTT. The entire variable domain, with the rest obtained from reference TRBV11-3 and TRBJ2-3, is as follows: EAGVVQSPRYKIIEKKQPVAFWCNPISGHNTLYWYLQNLGQGPELLIRYENEEAVDDSQLPKDRFSAERLKGVDSTLKIQPAELGDSAVYLCASVKQGSDTQYFGPGTRLTVL.

The chain carries TRBV5-1 and TRBJ2-1; D is possibly TRBD2 (7 bases). V lost 7 bases and J lost 0, with 14 bases in between. The CDR3 consists of 15 residues. The V gene's germline CDR1 is SGHRS and CDR2 YFSETQ. The chain's CDR3 is CASGGGASSYNEQFF. The DNA for the CDR3 is TGCGCCAGCGGGGGGGGGGCGAGCTCCTACAATGAGCAGTTCTTC.

This clonotype has at least ten counts. The chain carries TRBV12-3 or TRBV12-4 and TRBJ2-1, with D perhaps being TRBD1 or TRBD2 (6 bases each). CDR3 length: 15 residues. Trimming removed 2 bases from V and 6 bases from J, with 14 bases in between. CDR3 region: CASSLRGSGFNEQFF. The DNA of the CDR3 is TGTGCCAGCAGTTTAAGGGGGAGCGGGTTCAATGAGCAGTTCTTC.

This rearrangement joins TRBV5-1 to TRBJ1-1; D call uncertain. V lost 2 bases to trimming and J lost 0 bases, with 8 bases between them. This CDR3 region has 14 residues. Germline-derived CDR1 and CDR2 are SGHRS and YFSETQ. The CDR3 DNA reads TGCGCCAGCAGCTTAAACACCGTGAACACTGAAGCTTTCTTT. Its protein product is CASSLNTVNTEAFF.

The chain carries TRBV5-1 and TRBJ2-7, with 10 nucleotides matching TRBD2. The CDR3 loop spans 16 amino acids. The ends lost 5 bases at V and 1 base at J; junction bases unmatched: 9. CDR1 and CDR2 (germline): SGHRS, YFSETQ. The CDR3 loop is CASSGLAGERSYEQYF. The CDR3 region has the DNA TGCGCCAGCAGTGGCCTAGCGGGAGAACGGTCCTACGAGCAGTACTTC.